Following are 17 T cell receptor beta chains from one sample sequenced in a study of cytomegalovirus exposure and HLA in healthy donors. Primers: 60 Vbeta forward and 13 Jbeta reverse. Clones were read by immunoSEQ multiplex PCR, and TCRdb kept only the in-frame ones, dropping some. The top ten clones hold around 2.2% of a sample with about 160,000 clones, about 80% of them seen once. Sample: PBMCs. These receptors were collected from a man aged 50 to 59 in good health and CMV-seropositive.

The rearrangement uses TRBV5-6 and TRBJ2-5; no clear D gene. This CDR3 comprises 15 residues. With 2 bases removed from V and 0 bases from J, the gap between germline ends came to 11 bases. Germline V gene sequence: CDR1 SGHDT, CDR2 YYEEEE. Here the CDR3 DNA reads TGTGCCAGCAGCTTCGGTCAACCGAACCAAGAGACCCAGTACTTC. It is translated as CASSFGQPNQETQYF.

This clone showed up just a few times. The conserved phenylalanine or tryptophan normally closing the CDR3 is absent here, so this likely arose from a read error. It is unclear where the CDR3 begins or ends on the DNA, so no DNA is shown, and the CDR3 is as TCRdb lists it. The chain is built from TRBV20-1 and TRBJ2-3; no check of the table's D call, TRBD2, against the DNA was made. Germline CDR1 reads DFQATT; CDR2 reads SNEGSKA (reference sequence). The CDR3 contains 11 residues when both ends are counted. The chain's CDR3 is CSASGGSSLRI.

The chain links TRBV5-8 to TRBJ1-5; D not certain. In germline, CDR1 is SGHTS, CDR2 YDEGEE. The CDR3 spans 15 residues. The V gene lost 3 bases and the J gene lost 0 bases, with 10 bases spanning the gap. The CDR3: CASSWEGSSNQPQHF. As DNA, the CDR3 is TGTGCCAGCAGCTGGGAGGGCAGTAGCAATCAGCCCCAGCATTTT.

This chain connects TRBV5-1 to TRBJ1-4; D is uncertain. The germline V gene encodes CDR1 SGHRS and CDR2 YFSETQ. V gave up 5 bases and J gave up 5 bases, with 13 bases separating them. CDR3 size: 14 residues. CDR3 sequence (DNA): TGCGCCAGCAGGGCGGGATACTCCAATGAAAAACTGTTTTTT. Protein sequence: CASRAGYSNEKLFF.

CDR3 bases: TGTGCCAGCAGCCGGGACAGGGTGAGCGAAAAACTGTTTTTT. Translated: CASSRDRVSEKLFF. V is TRBV7-8 and J is TRBJ1-4, with 9 bases matching TRBD1. With V trimmed by 5 bases and J by 8 bases, 6 bases remained unmatched. The CDR3 has 14 residues. CDR1 is SGHVS, CDR2 FQNEAQ, per germline.

The chain is built from TRBV7-2 and TRBJ1-2; 8 bases align to TRBD1. Unmatched junction bases numbered 7, after V lost 4 bases and J lost 6 bases. The CDR3 is 14 residues long. Germline V gives CDR1 SGHTA, CDR2 FQGNSA. CDR3 sequence (DNA): TGTGCCAGCAGCTCCACCCAGGGGGCCGATGGCTACACCTTC. Its protein is CASSSTQGADGYTF.

This chain uses TRBV25-1 with TRBJ1-2; a possible D gene is TRBD1 (6 bases). This CDR3 is built from 12 residues. Germline CDR1 reads MGHDK; CDR2 reads SYGVNS. The V end lost 8 bases, the J end lost 3 bases, and 10 bases lay between the germline ends. The CDR3 DNA follows: TGTGCCAGCTCCAGGGGTGACTATGGCTACACCTTC. It codes for CASSRGDYGYTF.

In regard to this clone: At one end, the junction sequence differs from germline, possibly due to a read error. The chain uses TRBV6-1 and TRBJ1-1; D may be TRBD1 (5 bases). Per germline, CDR1 MNHNS and CDR2 SASEGT. The CDR3 totals 14 residues. CDR3 in amino acids: CASGDAGGGTEAFF. CDR3 DNA: TGTGCCAGCGGTGATGCCGGGGGTGGCACTGAAGCTTTCTTT.

J is TRBJ1-4 and V is TRBV4-1; D gene unclear. This CDR3 has 15 residues. CDR1 is MGHRA and CDR2 is YSYEKL in the germline V gene. V shed 5 bases and J shed 6 bases, with 16 bases lying between them. CDR3 loop: CASSSSARGDEKLFF. The CDR3 DNA follows: TGCGCCAGCAGCTCCTCGGCACGCGGGGATGAAAAACTGTTTTTT.

The chain uses TRBV5-3 and TRBJ2-3; TRBD2 matches 13 bases. TRBV5-3 is an open reading frame, and its role is uncertain. The CDR3 covers 19 residues. The trim removed 4 bases at V and 0 bases at J, leaving 11 bases unmatched. The CDR3 DNA is TGTGCCAGAAGCCCTGCAGTGGGACTAGCGGGAAATAGCACAGATACGCAGTATTTT. Encoded protein: CARSPAVGLAGNSTDTQYF.

V and J are TRBV6-1 and TRBJ2-5; a possible D gene is TRBD2 (7 bases). V was shortened by 1 base and J by 11 bases, with 14 bases between the two germline ends. The CDR3 length is 13 residues. Per the germline V gene, CDR1 is MNHNS and CDR2 is SASEGT. CDR3 DNA sequence: TGTGCCAGCAGTGAAGGCACAGGGAGGGAGCAGTACTTC. This codes for CASSEGTGREQYF.

This CDR3 is CASSFSIPSYEQYF. Here the CDR3 DNA reads TGTGCCAGCAGCTTCTCTATACCCTCCTACGAGCAGTACTTC. This sequence joins TRBV5-6 and TRBJ2-5; unclear D gene. The DNA matches TRBJ2-7 better at its end, which makes the J call doubtful. CDR3 length equals 14 residues. In germline, CDR1 is SGHDT, CDR2 YYEEEE.

V is TRBV18 and J is TRBJ1-5, with 9 bases that match TRBD1. CDR3 length: 16 residues. CDR1 is KGHSH, CDR2 LQKENI, per germline. V lost 0 bases, J lost 9 bases, and 9 bases stayed unmatched. In DNA, the CDR3 is TGTGCCAGCTCACCACCCAGGACAGGGGTCCGCGGGCCCCAGCATTTT. It translates to CASSPPRTGVRGPQHF.

A remark on this clone: A junction boundary mismatches the germline segment, possibly from a read error. The rearrangement links TRBV20-1 to TRBJ2-1, with D possibly being TRBD1 or TRBD2 (6 bases each). The germline V gene has CDR1 DFQATT and CDR2 SNEGSKA (reference sequence). This CDR3 comprises 11 residues. DNA of the CDR3: TGCAGTGCCAGAGGGGGTAGCGGGCAGTTCTTC. Translating it yields CSARGGSGQFF.

The chain links TRBV30 to TRBJ2-5, with D perhaps matching TRBD1 (5 bases). CDR3 length: 16 amino acids. The V and J ends lost 0 bases and 4 bases respectively, with 18 bases between them. Germline V lookup: CDR1 GTSNPN, CDR2 SVGIG (reference sequence). CDR3 residues: CAWSVRAGSGRETQYF. CDR3 nucleotides: TGTGCCTGGAGTGTAAGGGCAGGGTCGGGTAGAGAGACCCAGTACTTC. Complete variable domain (other parts from reference TRBV30 and TRBJ2-5): SQTIHQWPATLVQPVGSPLSLECTVEGTSNPNLYWYRQAAGRGLQLLFYSVGIGQISSEVPQNLSASRPQDRQFILSSKKLLLSDSGFYLCAWSVRAGSGRETQYFGPGTRLLVL.

V usage is TRBV10-3 and J usage is TRBJ2-1; 7 bases match TRBD1. The V segment lost 5 bases and the J segment 9 bases; nucleotides outside the gene matches: 10. The CDR3 is made up of 14 amino acids. Germline V gives CDR1 ENHRY, CDR2 SYGVKD. The CDR3 reads CAISLMDRISEQFF. The CDR3 DNA reads as TGTGCCATCAGTCTAATGGACAGGATCAGTGAGCAGTTCTTC.

V is TRBV28 and J is TRBJ1-3, with D tentatively TRBD1 (5 bases). The germline gives CDR1 MDHEN, CDR2 SYDVKM. The CDR3 runs to 14 residues. Trimming removed 6 bases from V and 6 bases from J, with 15 bases in between. The CDR3 region has the DNA TGTGCCAGCAGCCAAAGACAGTGGAAAAACACCATATATTTT. This gives the protein CASSQRQWKNTIYF.